The clone carrying this T cell receptor beta chain has ten or more counts. The antigen is undetermined. The data originate from a study of human T cells and chemical hapten exposure. The ends were cut back, 10 bases at V and 7 bases at J, with 20 bases in the middle. This CDR3 is built from 13 residues. Germline V gene sequence: CDR1 MDHEN, CDR2 SYDVKM. TCRdb re-derived calls from the RACE reads in MiXCR, one entry per CDR3 protein. The top ten hold more than 9% of the sample, which has over 50,000 distinct CDR3 sequences, more than 9% seen once. Time point defined: pre-sensitization, week 0. Treatment here: therapeutic diphenylcyclopropenone sensitization with weekly scalp DPC. The authors extracted total RNA from unfractionated whole blood. Study conclusions and caveats: With regard to DPC sensitization, TCRs above 1 in 1000 frequency did not change. Donors had alopecia, so their immune response may differ from healthy people's.

Sequencing was performed on whole blood, taken in connection with sensitization to the hapten diphenylcyclopropenone (DPC). The TCR comes from a woman aged 30 to 39 with alopecia areata. Some clones in this sample may be carry-over from other donors' samples. The rearrangement links TRBV28 to TRBJ2-7, with D possibly matching TRBD1 (6 bases). The CDR3: CATTNRVDGEQYF. CDR3 DNA sequence: TGTGCCACAACAAACAGGGTAGATGGAGAGCAGTACTTC.